The 22 T cell receptor beta chains given below trace back to one sample, sequenced in a study of cytomegalovirus exposure and HLA in healthy donors. The PCR ran on 60 Vbeta and 13 Jbeta primers. Repertoires were generated with immunoSEQ multiplex PCR, while TCRdb's copy carries only in-frame clones and drops some. Seen here are fewer than 110,000 clones, roughly 80% observed once, and the top ten hold approximately 2.4%. Material: PBMCs. These receptors all stem from a man between 25 and 39 years old in good health and CMV-seronegative.

The chain joins TRBV10-3 to TRBJ2-2; 7 bases fit TRBD2. The V gene's germline CDR1 is ENHRY and CDR2 SYGVKD. V trimming: 3 bases; J trimming: 3 bases; junction bases outside the gene matches: 1. The CDR3 loop spans 14 amino acids. The CDR3 DNA reads TGTGCCATCAGTGACGCGGGGGACACCGGGGAGCTGTTTTTT. Protein: CAISDAGDTGELFF.

The chain recombines TRBV6-4 with TRBJ2-1; TRBD1 matches 7 bases. The V gene's germline CDR1 is MRHNA and CDR2 SNTAGT. The CDR3 length is 15 residues. V dropped 3 bases and J dropped 6; count of bases not matched to a gene: 8. The CDR3 region is CASSDGSGTVNEQFF. CDR3 DNA sequence: TGTGCCAGCAGTGATGGGTCCGGGACAGTCAATGAGCAGTTCTTC.

The gene calls are TRBV7-9 and TRBJ1-6, with a weak D call TRBD1 (5 bases). Trimming removed 4 bases from V and 0 bases from J, with 7 bases in between. This CDR3 comprises 15 residues. Looked up from germline, CDR1 is SEHNR and CDR2 is FQNEAQ (reference sequence). In nucleotides, the CDR3 is TGTGCCAGCAGCTCCACAGGCTCCTATAATTCACCCCTCCACTTT. Amino acid sequence: CASSSTGSYNSPLHF.

The chain joins TRBV5-6 to TRBJ2-7, with 13 bases fitting TRBD2. This CDR3 is 16 amino acids long. CDR1 is SGHDT, CDR2 YYEEEE, per germline. The junction had 6 bases not matched to a gene; V was cut back by 4 bases and J by 2 bases. CDR3 sequence: CASSLRGTSGTYEQYF. DNA for the CDR3: TGTGCCAGCAGCCTCCGCGGGACTAGCGGGACCTACGAGCAGTACTTC.

V usage is TRBV29-1 and J usage is TRBJ2-1, with a weak D call TRBD2 (6 bases). CDR3 length: 14 residues. The germline V gene has CDR1 SQVTM and CDR2 ANQGSEA. The V end was cut by 8 bases, the J end by 4 bases, with 18 bases between. CDR3 amino acids: CSSHTGTLYNEQFF. The DNA of the CDR3 is TGCAGCTCACATACCGGGACTCTATACAATGAGCAGTTCTTC.

This clone was recorded once. The chain recombines TRBV12-5 with TRBJ2-5; a weak D match, TRBD2 (5 bases). CDR1 is LGHNT, CDR2 FRNRAP, per germline. The CDR3 has 16 residues. The V and J ends lost 1 base and 4 bases respectively, with 16 bases between them. The CDR3 DNA follows: TGTGCTAGTGGTTTGGCTTCCTCCGGGGTGGGAGAGACCCAGTACTTC. Translation: CASGLASSGVGETQYF.

The chain joins TRBV19 to TRBJ1-1; no definite D call. This CDR3 is 14 amino acids long. Germline CDR1 LNHDA, CDR2 SQIVND (reference sequence). V lost 5 bases and J 5 bases, leaving 15 bases between the germline ends. The CDR3 region is CASSPRPAATEAFF. CDR3 coding DNA: TGTGCCAGTAGTCCCAGACCCGCGGCGACTGAAGCTTTCTTT.

This chain uses TRBV5-4 with TRBJ2-7; 11 bases map to TRBD2. V dropped 4 bases and J dropped 5; count of bases not matched to a gene: 8. Germline CDR1 SGHNT, CDR2 YYREEE (reference sequence). This CDR3 has 15 residues. The CDR3 loop is CASSLTSGATDEQYF. The CDR3, as DNA: TGTGCCAGCAGCCTGACTAGCGGGGCTACGGACGAGCAGTACTTC.

CDR3 DNA sequence: TGTGCCAGCAGTTACCCAGGATGGGCGCAGGAGACCCAGTACTTC. Translating gives CASSYPGWAQETQYF. The rearrangement uses TRBV28 and TRBJ2-5; no clear D. The CDR3 extends over 15 amino acids. Germline V gene sequence: CDR1 MDHEN, CDR2 SYDVKM. V was trimmed by 4 bases and J by 5 bases, leaving 17 bases between them.

The chain joins TRBV11-2 to TRBJ2-1, with 11 bases lining up with TRBD2. Germline CDR1 and CDR2: SGHAT and FQNNGV. J lost 2 bases, V lost 3 bases, and 0 bases had no gene match. The CDR3 is made up of 15 amino acids. As DNA, the CDR3 is TGTGCCAGCAGCTTGGGACTAGCGGCCTACAATGAGCAGTTCTTC. Protein: CASSLGLAAYNEQFF.

CDR3: CASSERFRGSAGELFF. The DNA of the CDR3 is TGTGCCAGCAGTGAACGGTTCCGGGGGAGTGCCGGGGAGCTGTTTTTT. This chain connects TRBV6-1 to TRBJ2-2; a weak D match, TRBD2 (6 bases). V gave up 2 bases and J gave up 6 bases, with 16 bases separating them. The CDR3 sequence is 16 residues long. Germline lookup yields CDR1 MNHNS and CDR2 SASEGT.

The V call is TRBV10-3, the J call TRBJ1-4, with a weak D call TRBD1 (6 bases). Deletions cut 6 bases from V and 4 bases from J, with 12 bases between. The CDR3 totals 14 residues. Germline assignment: CDR1 ENHRY and CDR2 SYGVKD. The CDR3 DNA sequence: TGTGCCATCAGGAGGGGGGAGGGTAATGAAAAACTGTTTTTT. As protein: CAIRRGEGNEKLFF.

This clone has a handful of counts. The chain recombines TRBV30 with TRBJ1-1, with D tentatively TRBD1 (5 bases). This CDR3 has 13 residues. V dropped 4 bases and J dropped 3 bases, with 12 bases sitting between them. Germline V gene sequence: CDR1 GTSNPN, CDR2 SVGIG (reference sequence). The CDR3 nucleotides are TGTGCCTGGATCACGGGGGGAGACACTGAAGCTTTCTTT. This encodes CAWITGGDTEAFF.

The gene calls are TRBV2 and TRBJ2-7, with 11 bases fitting TRBD2. The J segment lost 1 base and the V segment lost 6 bases, leaving 8 bases of the junction unmatched. Looked up from germline, CDR1 is SNHLY and CDR2 is FYNNEI. CDR3 length: 16 amino acids. CDR3 in amino acids: CASRPGLAVLSYEQYF. The DNA of the CDR3 is TGTGCCAGCAGACCGGGACTAGCGGTCCTGTCCTACGAGCAGTACTTC.

V gene TRBV28 combines with J gene TRBJ2-3, with a weak D call TRBD2 (7 bases). There are 15 residues in the CDR3. The V end lost 5 bases, the J end lost 4 bases, and 16 bases lay between the germline ends. Germline-derived CDR1 and CDR2 are MDHEN and SYDVKM. CDR3 DNA sequence: TGTGCCAGCAGTGGGGCCGGGGGGCATGCAGATACGCAGTATTTT. This encodes CASSGAGGHADTQYF.

The CDR3 DNA reads TGTGCCAGCAGTCAACTAGCGGGGGGAAGCGACTTCCAAGAGACCCAGTACTTC. Protein product: CASSQLAGGSDFQETQYF. The gene calls are TRBV2 and TRBJ2-5; TRBD2 matches 12 bases. Germline V lookup: CDR1 SNHLY, CDR2 FYNNEI. V gave up 5 bases and J gave up 1 base; unmatched junction bases: 11. The CDR3 loop spans 18 amino acids.

This chain links TRBV6-5 with TRBJ1-1, with D perhaps matching TRBD1 (6 bases). Germline V gene lookup returns CDR1 MNHEY and CDR2 SVGAGI. The CDR3 has 14 residues. V was cut by 6 bases and J by 11 bases, with 22 bases left in between. CDR3 DNA: TGTGCCAGCAGGAAGCGACAGGACGCTTTTCGGGCTTTCTTT. It codes for CASRKRQDAFRAFF.

The genes are TRBV5-1 and TRBJ1-6, with D possibly TRBD1 on 5 matching bases. Trimming took 4 bases from V and 9 from J, leaving 14 bases between them. CDR1 is SGHRS, CDR2 YFSETQ, per germline. CDR3 length: 14 residues. CDR3 loop: CASSQGEVSSPLHF. In DNA form, the CDR3 reads TGCGCCAGCAGCCAGGGTGAGGTTAGTTCACCCCTCCACTTT.

The chain recombines TRBV6-5 with TRBJ2-1; D ambiguous. The CDR3 is made up of 16 amino acids. CDR1 is MNHEY, CDR2 SVGAGI, per germline. V was trimmed by 0 bases and J by 0 bases, leaving 9 bases between them. CDR3 DNA sequence: TGTGCCAGCAGTTACTCGCCTCGCAGCTCCTACAATGAGCAGTTCTTC. Translated, it gives CASSYSPRSSYNEQFF.

V and J are TRBV6-5 and TRBJ2-3; 9 nucleotides align to TRBD2. This CDR3 region has 15 residues. Looked up from germline, CDR1 is MNHEY and CDR2 is SVGAGI. With V trimmed by 4 bases and J by 7 bases, 9 bases remained unmatched. The DNA of the CDR3 is TGTGCCAGCAGTTCTTTCATAGCGGGGGTAAATACGCAGTATTTT. Residues: CASSSFIAGVNTQYF.

DNA for the CDR3: TGTGCCAGCAGCGCGGGGACAGGGGTCCCCATAGAAAAACTGTTTTTT. Its translation is CASSAGTGVPIEKLFF. V usage is TRBV9 and J usage is TRBJ1-4, with TRBD1 matching over 10 bases. The CDR3 is 16 amino acids. J was trimmed by 8 bases and V by 3 bases; bases with no gene match: 10. Germline CDR1 and CDR2: SGDLS and YYNGEE.

The chain is built from TRBV9 and TRBJ2-3; D gene unclear. This CDR3 contains 13 residues. Germline CDR1 SGDLS, CDR2 YYNGEE. Trimming took 5 bases from V and 4 from J, leaving 11 bases between them. CDR3 in amino acids: CASSLDEADTQYF. In nucleotides, the CDR3 is TGTGCCAGCAGTCTGGATGAGGCAGATACGCAGTATTTT.